This T cell receptor (beta chain) stems from a study of cytomegalovirus exposure and HLA in healthy donors. In the PCR, 60 Vbeta and 13 Jbeta primers were used. Using immunoSEQ multiplex PCR, the repertoire was profiled, and TCRdb retains in-frame clones only, with some absent. This sample has some 95,000 clones, with about 70% found just once. The CDR3 contains 15 residues. Germline trimming cut 6 bases from V and 2 bases from J; bases unmatched to any gene: 5. The germline CDR1 and CDR2 sequences are MNHNS and SASEGT. This TCR derives from a female donor in good health and CMV-seronegative. The sample comprised PBMCs. The chain is built from TRBV6-1 and TRBJ2-1; 9 positions match TRBD1. For the CDR3, the DNA is TGTGCCAGCAGGATAACAGGGGGCGCCTACAATGAGCAGTTCTTC. Translating gives CASRITGGAYNEQFF.